This T cell receptor beta chain was recorded in a study of T cell responses to AZD1222 COVID-19 vaccine. Notes on the study in general: The repertoires were collected only after the peak T cell response.

This table comes from immunoSEQ multiplex PCR, and its TCRdb copy is limited to in-frame clones, with some not included. The data contain tens of thousands of clones, roughly 80% of them seen just once; the ten biggest clones take up 20% to 25%. This CDR3 region has 15 residues. CDR1 is SGHRS and CDR2 is YFSETQ in the germline V gene. V gave up 0 bases and J gave up 8 bases, with 14 bases separating them. To note about this clone: The target antigen is unknown.

The source of this sequence is an adult in good health. This chain connects TRBV5-1 to TRBJ1-4, with D uncertain. The material was peripheral blood, obtained on day 0 of MenACWY control vaccination. CDR3 residues: CASSLAGDLKEKLFF. The CDR3 DNA follows: TGCGCCAGCAGCTTGGCCGGGGATTTGAAAGAAAAACTGTTTTTT.